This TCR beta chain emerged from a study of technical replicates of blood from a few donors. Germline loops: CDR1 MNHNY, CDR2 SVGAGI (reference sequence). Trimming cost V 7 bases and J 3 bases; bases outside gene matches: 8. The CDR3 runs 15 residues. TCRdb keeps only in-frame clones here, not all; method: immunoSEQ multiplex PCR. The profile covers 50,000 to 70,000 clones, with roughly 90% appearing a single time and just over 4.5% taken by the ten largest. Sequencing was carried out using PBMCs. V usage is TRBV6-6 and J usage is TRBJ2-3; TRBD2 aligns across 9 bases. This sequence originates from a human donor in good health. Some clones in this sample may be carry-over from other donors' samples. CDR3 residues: CASTYGGRETDTQYF. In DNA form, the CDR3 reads TGTGCCAGCACCTACGGCGGGAGGGAAACAGATACGCAGTATTTT.